These T cell receptor beta chains were read from a single sample in a study of OX40 agonist ivuxolimab in advanced cancers. The table came from immunoSEQ multiplex PCR; TCRdb's copy has only in-frame clones and leaves some out. The sample has tens of thousands of clones, over 75% seen once. This material consisted of CD4+ or CD8+ T cells sorted from blood, taken in a trial of the OX40 agonist ivuxolimab. Receptors originate from an adult with an advanced solid tumor such as melanoma, head and neck, liver or kidney cancer. CDR3s include the opening cysteine and the closing phenylalanine or tryptophan. D genes are given only for firm matches. Expanded clones get a size class; other rows say once, few or many, or leave the size out.

d_call: TRBD1; j_call: TRBJ1-1; clone_size: .; v_call: TRBV4-2; cdr3_aa: CASSPGTGVSEAFF; cdr3_nt: TGTGCCAGCAGCCCCGGGACAGGGGTTTCGGAAGCTTTCTTT
d_call: TRBD1; j_call: TRBJ1-5; clone_size: .; v_call: TRBV7-2; cdr3_aa: CASSYLGQGARYQPQHF; cdr3_nt: TGTGCCAGCAGCTATTTGGGACAGGGGGCCCGGTATCAGCCCCAGCATTTT
d_call: TRBD1; j_call: TRBJ1-1; clone_size: .; v_call: TRBV4-2; cdr3_aa: CASSQETTGRAAFF; cdr3_nt: TGTGCCAGCAGCCAAGAGACGACAGGGCGTGCAGCTTTCTTT
d_call: .; j_call: TRBJ2-7; clone_size: once; v_call: TRBV6-1; cdr3_aa: CAGGGHPSSYEQYF; cdr3_nt: TGTGCCGGGGGGGGCCACCCTAGCTCCTACGAGCAGTACTTC
d_call: TRBD1; j_call: TRBJ1-1; clone_size: .; v_call: TRBV18; cdr3_aa: CASSPDRAQRNTEAFF; cdr3_nt: TGTGCCAGCTCACCAGACAGGGCTCAACGGAACACTGAAGCTTTCTTT
d_call: TRBD2; j_call: TRBJ2-7; clone_size: .; v_call: TRBV7-9; cdr3_aa: CASSYSSGNGREQYF; cdr3_nt: TGTGCCAGCAGCTACTCTAGCGGGAACGGCCGCGAGCAGTACTTC
d_call: .; j_call: TRBJ2-4; clone_size: .; v_call: TRBV5-4; cdr3_aa: CASSLGGRLAKNIQYF; cdr3_nt: TGTGCCAGCAGCTTGGGAGGCAGACTAGCCAAAAACATTCAGTACTTC
d_call: TRBD2; j_call: TRBJ2-5; clone_size: .; v_call: TRBV28; cdr3_aa: CASSLWRGANQETQYF; cdr3_nt: TGTGCCAGCAGTTTATGGCGGGGGGCCAATCAAGAGACCCAGTACTTC
d_call: .; j_call: TRBJ1-1; clone_size: few; v_call: TRBV18; cdr3_aa: CASSSEGGARTEAFF; cdr3_nt: TGTGCCAGCTCATCCGAGGGGGGGGCACGCACTGAAGCTTTCTTT
d_call: .; j_call: TRBJ2-3; clone_size: .; v_call: TRBV7-3; cdr3_aa: CASSLTVSGAAPDTQYF; cdr3_nt: TGTGCCAGCAGCTTAACGGTGTCGGGGGCCGCACCGGATACGCAGTATTTT
d_call: .; j_call: TRBJ2-5; clone_size: .; v_call: TRBV7-6; cdr3_aa: CASSSQETQYF; cdr3_nt: TGTGCCAGCAGCTCCCAAGAGACCCAGTACTTC
d_call: .; j_call: TRBJ2-2; clone_size: .; v_call: TRBV5-1; cdr3_aa: CASSLRPEGTGELFF; cdr3_nt: TGCGCCAGCAGCTTGAGGCCAGAGGGCACCGGGGAGCTGTTTTTT
d_call: TRBD2; j_call: TRBJ2-7; clone_size: .; v_call: TRBV5-1; cdr3_aa: CASRPTSGSYEQYF; cdr3_nt: TGCGCCAGCAGACCGACTAGCGGGAGTTACGAGCAGTACTTC
d_call: .; j_call: TRBJ1-3; clone_size: .; v_call: TRBV6-5; cdr3_aa: CASSYDPNLSGNTIYF; cdr3_nt: TGTGCCAGCAGTTACGACCCGAATCTCTCTGGAAACACCATATATTTT
d_call: .; j_call: TRBJ2-5; clone_size: .; v_call: TRBV7-9; cdr3_aa: CASSLDVGFQETQYF; cdr3_nt: TGTGCCAGCAGCTTAGACGTCGGATTCCAAGAGACCCAGTACTTC
d_call: TRBD2; j_call: TRBJ2-3; clone_size: once; v_call: TRBV2; cdr3_aa: CASSPTSGSTDTQYF; cdr3_nt: TGTGCCAGCAGTCCGACTAGCGGTAGCACAGATACGCAGTATTTT
d_call: TRBD2; j_call: TRBJ2-1; clone_size: .; v_call: TRBV5-4; cdr3_aa: CASSRTSDSYNEQFF; cdr3_nt: TGTGCCAGCAGCCGGACTAGCGACAGTTACAATGAGCAGTTCTTC
d_call: TRBD2; j_call: TRBJ2-5; clone_size: .; v_call: TRBV4-1; cdr3_aa: CASSPTLAAVGTQYF; cdr3_nt: TGCGCCAGCAGCCCGACACTAGCGGCTGTTGGGACCCAGTACTTC
d_call: .; j_call: TRBJ2-1; clone_size: once; v_call: TRBV9; cdr3_aa: CASSKGGETNEQFF; cdr3_nt: TGTGCCAGCAGCAAAGGTGGGGAGACCAATGAGCAGTTCTTC
d_call: .; j_call: TRBJ1-5; clone_size: .; v_call: TRBV6-1; cdr3_aa: CASSEDNQPQHF; cdr3_nt: TGTGCCAGCAGTGAGGACAATCAGCCCCAGCATTTT
d_call: TRBD2; j_call: TRBJ2-3; clone_size: .; v_call: TRBV30; cdr3_aa: CAWSTGTSGSTDTQYF; cdr3_nt: TGTGCCTGGAGTACCGGGACTAGCGGGAGCACAGATACGCAGTATTTT
d_call: TRBD1; j_call: TRBJ2-1; clone_size: once; v_call: TRBV9; cdr3_aa: CASSPGQGYNEQFF; cdr3_nt: TGTGCCAGCAGCCCGGGACAGGGATACAATGAGCAGTTCTTC
d_call: .; j_call: TRBJ1-2; clone_size: .; v_call: TRBV5-1; cdr3_aa: CASSLTTGYGYTF; cdr3_nt: TGCGCCAGCAGCCTCACTACCGGGTATGGCTACACCTTC
d_call: TRBD1; j_call: TRBJ1-1; clone_size: .; v_call: TRBV2; cdr3_aa: CASSEGDRGGTEAFF; cdr3_nt: TGTGCCAGCAGTGAAGGGGACAGGGGCGGCACTGAAGCTTTCTTT
d_call: .; j_call: TRBJ2-7; clone_size: few; v_call: TRBV5-1; cdr3_aa: CASGGGGGSYEQYF; cdr3_nt: TGCGCCAGCGGCGGGGGCGGGGGCTCCTACGAGCAGTACTTC
d_call: TRBD2; j_call: TRBJ2-1; clone_size: .; v_call: TRBV7-8; cdr3_aa: CASSLVTSGGVEQFF; cdr3_nt: TGTGCCAGCAGCTTAGTAACTAGCGGGGGGGTGGAGCAGTTCTTC
d_call: TRBD2; j_call: TRBJ2-7; clone_size: .; v_call: TRBV6-1; cdr3_aa: CASSEAAGTIAYEQYF; cdr3_nt: TGTGCCAGCAGTGAAGCGGCCGGGACTATCGCCTACGAGCAGTACTTC
d_call: TRBD2; j_call: TRBJ2-1; clone_size: .; v_call: TRBV11-3; cdr3_aa: CASSRTSGISSYNEQFF; cdr3_nt: TGTGCCAGCAGCCGGACTAGCGGGATCAGCTCCTACAATGAGCAGTTCTTC
d_call: .; j_call: TRBJ1-3; clone_size: .; v_call: TRBV2; cdr3_aa: CASSSGVSGNTIYF; cdr3_nt: TGTGCCAGCTCTTCGGGGGTCTCTGGAAACACCATATATTTT
d_call: TRBD2; j_call: TRBJ2-1; clone_size: .; v_call: TRBV29-1; cdr3_aa: CSVTGTSPMNEQFF; cdr3_nt: TGCAGCGTTACCGGGACTAGCCCAATGAATGAGCAGTTCTTC
d_call: TRBD1; j_call: TRBJ1-1; clone_size: once; v_call: TRBV5-4; cdr3_aa: CASSLGDRDTEAFF; cdr3_nt: TGTGCCAGCAGCTTGGGGGACAGGGACACTGAAGCTTTCTTT
d_call: TRBD2; j_call: TRBJ2-5; clone_size: .; v_call: TRBV5-1; cdr3_aa: CASSPLAGGQETQYF; cdr3_nt: TGCGCCAGCAGCCCTCTAGCGGGGGGCCAAGAGACCCAGTACTTC
d_call: TRBD2; j_call: TRBJ2-1; clone_size: .; v_call: TRBV18; cdr3_aa: CASSPPGLAGAGEQFF; cdr3_nt: TGTGCCAGCTCACCACCGGGGCTAGCGGGAGCTGGGGAGCAGTTCTTC
d_call: .; j_call: TRBJ2-6; clone_size: once; v_call: TRBV15; cdr3_aa: CATDPAGKGAGANVLTF; cdr3_nt: TGTGCCACCGATCCCGCCGGGAAGGGAGCTGGGGCCAACGTCCTGACTTTC
d_call: .; j_call: TRBJ1-6; clone_size: .; v_call: TRBV27; cdr3_aa: CATSSRQSYNSPLHF; cdr3_nt: TGTGCCACTTCAAGTAGACAGAGCTATAATTCACCCCTCCACTTT
d_call: TRBD1; j_call: TRBJ2-3; clone_size: once; v_call: TRBV6-5; cdr3_aa: CASRETGTTDTQYF; cdr3_nt: TGTGCCAGCAGGGAGACAGGGACCACAGATACGCAGTATTTT
d_call: .; j_call: TRBJ1-2; clone_size: .; v_call: TRBV5-6; cdr3_aa: CASSLDPGQIFYGYTF; cdr3_nt: TGTGCCAGCAGCTTGGACCCTGGACAGATTTTCTATGGCTACACCTTC
d_call: .; j_call: TRBJ2-3; clone_size: .; v_call: TRBV7-9; cdr3_aa: CASSRPEGTDTQYF; cdr3_nt: TGTGCCAGCAGCCGTCCGGAGGGCACAGATACGCAGTATTTT
d_call: TRBD1; j_call: TRBJ2-2; clone_size: .; v_call: TRBV7-3; cdr3_aa: CASSGTGLNTGELFF; cdr3_nt: TGTGCCAGCAGCGGGACAGGGTTGAACACCGGGGAGCTGTTTTTT
d_call: .; j_call: TRBJ2-1; clone_size: .; v_call: TRBV11-3; cdr3_aa: CASSFGTLFGDEQFF; cdr3_nt: TGTGCCAGCAGCTTTGGGACTCTTTTTGGGGATGAGCAGTTCTTC
d_call: .; j_call: TRBJ2-5; clone_size: once; v_call: TRBV2; cdr3_aa: CASSEIGQAGTQYF; cdr3_nt: TGTGCCAGCAGTGAGATAGGCCAAGCGGGGACCCAGTACTTC
d_call: .; j_call: TRBJ1-5; clone_size: .; v_call: TRBV11-2; cdr3_aa: CASSWAAGGNQPQHF; cdr3_nt: TGTGCCAGCAGCTGGGCCGCCGGTGGCAATCAGCCCCAGCATTTT
d_call: .; j_call: TRBJ2-2; clone_size: .; v_call: TRBV7-8; cdr3_aa: CASSRRDFIGELFF; cdr3_nt: TGTGCCAGCAGCCGGCGGGACTTCATTGGGGAGCTGTTTTTT
d_call: .; j_call: TRBJ1-2; clone_size: once; v_call: TRBV9; cdr3_aa: CASSVGQSNYGYTF; cdr3_nt: TGTGCCAGCAGCGTAGGCCAGTCTAACTATGGCTACACCTTC
d_call: TRBD2; j_call: TRBJ2-3; clone_size: .; v_call: TRBV9; cdr3_aa: CASSVGSLAGSDTQYF; cdr3_nt: TGTGCCAGCAGCGTAGGTTCCCTAGCGGGGTCAGATACGCAGTATTTT
d_call: .; j_call: TRBJ2-1; clone_size: few; v_call: TRBV30; cdr3_aa: CAWPYRAYNEQFF; cdr3_nt: TGTGCCTGGCCCTACAGGGCATACAATGAGCAGTTCTTC
d_call: .; j_call: TRBJ2-7; clone_size: once; v_call: TRBV5-1; cdr3_aa: CASSLERAEQYF; cdr3_nt: TGCGCCAGCAGCTTGGAGCGCGCAGAGCAGTACTTC
d_call: .; j_call: TRBJ2-3; clone_size: .; v_call: TRBV7-9; cdr3_aa: CASSRSISTDTQYF; cdr3_nt: TGTGCCAGCAGCCGCAGTATTAGCACAGATACGCAGTATTTT
d_call: .; j_call: TRBJ2-4; clone_size: .; v_call: TRBV6-6; cdr3_aa: CASSPPQGAKNIQYF; cdr3_nt: TGTGCCAGCAGCCCTCCCCAAGGAGCCAAAAACATTCAGTACTTC
d_call: .; j_call: TRBJ2-2; clone_size: .; v_call: TRBV18; cdr3_aa: CASSPRTGELFF; cdr3_nt: TGTGCCAGCTCACCGCGCACCGGGGAGCTGTTTTTT
d_call: TRBD2; j_call: TRBJ2-1; clone_size: .; v_call: TRBV27; cdr3_aa: CASRVGREASYNEQFF; cdr3_nt: TGTGCCAGCAGAGTCGGGCGGGAGGCGTCCTACAATGAGCAGTTCTTC
d_call: TRBD1; j_call: TRBJ1-6; clone_size: .; v_call: TRBV9; cdr3_aa: CASSRRDSGNSPLHF; cdr3_nt: TGTGCCAGCAGTCGTAGGGACAGCGGTAATTCACCCCTCCACTTT
d_call: .; j_call: TRBJ2-5; clone_size: .; v_call: TRBV29-1; cdr3_aa: CSVEEGSGETQYF; cdr3_nt: TGCAGCGTGGAGGAGGGGTCAGGGGAGACCCAGTACTTC
d_call: .; j_call: TRBJ2-1; clone_size: .; v_call: TRBV5-1; cdr3_aa: CASSLSRDNEQFF; cdr3_nt: TGCGCCAGCAGCTTATCCCGGGACAATGAGCAGTTCTTC
d_call: .; j_call: TRBJ2-3; clone_size: .; v_call: TRBV7-8; cdr3_aa: CASSTRGGQKYF; cdr3_nt: TGTGCCAGCAGCACACGGGGCGGGCAGAAGTATTTT
d_call: .; j_call: TRBJ1-3; clone_size: once; v_call: TRBV10-3; cdr3_aa: CAISESQEGNTIYF; cdr3_nt: TGTGCCATCAGTGAGTCACAGGAAGGAAACACCATATATTTT
d_call: .; j_call: TRBJ2-6; clone_size: .; v_call: TRBV10-3; cdr3_aa: CAISDPTGSREAGANVLTF; cdr3_nt: TGTGCCATCAGTGACCCGACAGGGTCCAGGGAGGCCGGGGCCAACGTCCTGACTTTC
d_call: TRBD1; j_call: TRBJ2-5; clone_size: .; v_call: TRBV2; cdr3_aa: CASKAPGQGRETQYF; cdr3_nt: TGTGCCAGCAAAGCACCGGGACAGGGGAGGGAGACCCAGTACTTC